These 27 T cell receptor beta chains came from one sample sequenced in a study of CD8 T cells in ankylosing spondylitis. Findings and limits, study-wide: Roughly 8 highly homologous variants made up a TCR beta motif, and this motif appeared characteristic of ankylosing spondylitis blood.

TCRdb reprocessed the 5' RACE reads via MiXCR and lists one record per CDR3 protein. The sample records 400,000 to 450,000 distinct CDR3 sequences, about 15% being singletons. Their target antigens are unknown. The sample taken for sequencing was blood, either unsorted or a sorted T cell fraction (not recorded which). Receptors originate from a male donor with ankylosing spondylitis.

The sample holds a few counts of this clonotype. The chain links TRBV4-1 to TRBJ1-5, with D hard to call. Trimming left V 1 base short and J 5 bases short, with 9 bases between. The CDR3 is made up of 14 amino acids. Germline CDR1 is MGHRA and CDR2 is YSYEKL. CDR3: CASSQGQQDQPQHF. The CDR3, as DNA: TGCGCCAGCAGCCAAGGGCAGCAGGATCAGCCCCAGCATTTT.

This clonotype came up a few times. In nucleotides, the CDR3 is TGTGCCAGCATAGGGCAGGGCCGGGAAAAACTGTTTTTT. This gives the protein CASIGQGREKLFF. The chain has TRBV6-6 and TRBJ1-4, with D perhaps matching TRBD1 (5 bases). Germline V gene data show CDR1 as MNHNY and CDR2 as SVGAGI (reference sequence). The V gene lost 7 bases and the J gene lost 8 bases, with 14 bases spanning the gap. CDR3 length: 13 residues.

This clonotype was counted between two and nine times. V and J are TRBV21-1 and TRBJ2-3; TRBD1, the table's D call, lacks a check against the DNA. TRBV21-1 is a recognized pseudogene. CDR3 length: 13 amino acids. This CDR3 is CASIPGPTDTQYF. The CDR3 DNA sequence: TGTGCCAGCATTCCGGGACCCACAGATACGCAGTATTTT.

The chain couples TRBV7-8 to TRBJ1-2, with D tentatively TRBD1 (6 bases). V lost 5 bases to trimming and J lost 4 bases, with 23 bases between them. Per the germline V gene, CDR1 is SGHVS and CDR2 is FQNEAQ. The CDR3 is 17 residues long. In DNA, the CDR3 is TGTGCCAGCAGCCCCCTGGAGGCCCCTGGGGGCTTCTATGGCTACACCTTC. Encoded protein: CASSPLEAPGGFYGYTF.

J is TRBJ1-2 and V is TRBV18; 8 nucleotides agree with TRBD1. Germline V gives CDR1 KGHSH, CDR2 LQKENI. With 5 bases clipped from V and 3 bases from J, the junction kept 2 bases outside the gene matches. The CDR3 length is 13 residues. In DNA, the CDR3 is TGTGCCAGCTCAGTACAGGGGGACTATGGCTACACCTTC. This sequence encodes CASSVQGDYGYTF.

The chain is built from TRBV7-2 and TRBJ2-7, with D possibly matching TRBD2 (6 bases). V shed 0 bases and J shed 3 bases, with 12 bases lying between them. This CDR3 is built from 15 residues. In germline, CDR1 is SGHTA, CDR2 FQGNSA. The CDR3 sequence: CASSLASGGNYEQYF. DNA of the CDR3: TGTGCCAGCAGCTTAGCTAGCGGAGGGAACTACGAGCAGTACTTC.

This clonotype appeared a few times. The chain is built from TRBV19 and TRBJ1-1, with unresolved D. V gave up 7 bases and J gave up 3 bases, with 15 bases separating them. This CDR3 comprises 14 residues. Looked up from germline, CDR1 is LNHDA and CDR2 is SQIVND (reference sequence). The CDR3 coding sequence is TGTGCCAGTAAAGAGGGCTTGGGCTACACTGAAGCTTTCTTT. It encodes CASKEGLGYTEAFF.

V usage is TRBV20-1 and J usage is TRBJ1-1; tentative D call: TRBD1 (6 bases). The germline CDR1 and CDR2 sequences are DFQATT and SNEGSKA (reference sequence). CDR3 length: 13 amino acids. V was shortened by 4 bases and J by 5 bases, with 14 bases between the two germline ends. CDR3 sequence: CSAIHTGFTEAFF. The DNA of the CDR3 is TGCAGTGCTATCCATACAGGGTTTACTGAAGCTTTCTTT.

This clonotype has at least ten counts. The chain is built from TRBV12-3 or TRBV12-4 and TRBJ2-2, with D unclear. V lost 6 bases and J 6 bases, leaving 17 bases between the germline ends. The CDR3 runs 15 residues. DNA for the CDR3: TGTGCCAGCAGCCTTGGATTAAGGGCGGCCGGGGAGCTGTTTTTT. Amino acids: CASSLGLRAAGELFF.

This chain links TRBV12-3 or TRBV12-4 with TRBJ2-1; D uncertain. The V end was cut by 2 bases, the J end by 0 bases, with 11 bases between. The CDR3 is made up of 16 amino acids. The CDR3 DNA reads TGTGCCAGCAGTTTAATGGTTGCGCTCTCCTACAATGAGCAGTTCTTC. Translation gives CASSLMVALSYNEQFF.

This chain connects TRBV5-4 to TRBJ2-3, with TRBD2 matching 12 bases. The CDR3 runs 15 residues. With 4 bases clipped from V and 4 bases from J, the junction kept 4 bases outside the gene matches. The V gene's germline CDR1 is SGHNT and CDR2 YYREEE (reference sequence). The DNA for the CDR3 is TGTGCCAGCAGCCAGGGACTAGCGGGTGCAGATACGCAGTATTTT. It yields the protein CASSQGLAGADTQYF.

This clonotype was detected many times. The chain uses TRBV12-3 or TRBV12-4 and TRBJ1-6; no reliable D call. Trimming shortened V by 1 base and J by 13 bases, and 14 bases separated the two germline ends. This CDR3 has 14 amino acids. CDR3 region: CASSLGVVGRPLHF. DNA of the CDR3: TGTGCCAGCAGTTTAGGAGTCGTCGGTAGGCCCCTCCACTTT.

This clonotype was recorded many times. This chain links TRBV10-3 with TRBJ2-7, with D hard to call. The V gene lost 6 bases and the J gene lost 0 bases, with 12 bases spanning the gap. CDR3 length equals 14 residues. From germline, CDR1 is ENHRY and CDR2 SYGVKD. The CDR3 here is CAIRGGAGSYEQYF. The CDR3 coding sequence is TGTGCCATCAGGGGTGGTGCAGGCTCCTACGAGCAGTACTTC.

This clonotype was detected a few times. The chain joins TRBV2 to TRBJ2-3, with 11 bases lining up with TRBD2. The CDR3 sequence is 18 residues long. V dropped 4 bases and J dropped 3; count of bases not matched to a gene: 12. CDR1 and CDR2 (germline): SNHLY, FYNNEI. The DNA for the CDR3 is TGTGCCAGCAGTGGAGCTGCACTAGCGGGAGCGTTGACAGATACGCAGTATTTT. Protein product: CASSGAALAGALTDTQYF.

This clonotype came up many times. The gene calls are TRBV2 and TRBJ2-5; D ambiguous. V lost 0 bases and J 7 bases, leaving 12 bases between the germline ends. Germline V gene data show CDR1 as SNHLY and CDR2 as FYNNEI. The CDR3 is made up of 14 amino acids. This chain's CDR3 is CASSEAVGSWTQYF. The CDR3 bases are TGTGCCAGCAGTGAAGCCGTGGGTTCATGGACCCAGTACTTC. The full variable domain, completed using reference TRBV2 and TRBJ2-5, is EPEVTQTPSHQVTQMGQEVILRCVPISNHLYFYWYRQILGQKVEFLVSFYNNEISEKSEIFDDQFSVERPDGSNFTLKIRSTKLEDSAMYFCASSEAVGSWTQYFGPGTRLLVL.

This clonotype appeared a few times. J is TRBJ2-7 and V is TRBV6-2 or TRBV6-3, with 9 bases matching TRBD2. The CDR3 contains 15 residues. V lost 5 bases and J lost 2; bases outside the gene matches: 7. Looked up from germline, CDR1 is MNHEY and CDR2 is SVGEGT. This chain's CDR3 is CASSDPSGITYEQYF. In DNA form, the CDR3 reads TGTGCCAGCAGTGACCCTAGCGGGATAACCTACGAGCAGTACTTC.

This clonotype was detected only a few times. CDR3 sequence reads: CASSGAGGASGEQFF. Written as DNA, the CDR3 is TGCGCCAGCAGTGGGGCCGGGGGGGCATCAGGGGAGCAGTTCTTC. The chain recombines TRBV10-2 with TRBJ2-1; 8 nucleotides match TRBD2. The trim removed 4 bases at V and 10 bases at J, leaving 12 bases unmatched. CDR3 length: 15 residues. Per the germline V gene, CDR1 is WSHSY and CDR2 is SAAADI.

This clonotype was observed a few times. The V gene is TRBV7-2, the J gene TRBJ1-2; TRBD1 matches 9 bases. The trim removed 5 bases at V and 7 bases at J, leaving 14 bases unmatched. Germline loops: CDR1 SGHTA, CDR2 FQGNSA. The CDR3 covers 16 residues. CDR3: CASSPTRTGEFCGYTF. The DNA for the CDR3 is TGTGCCAGCAGCCCTACTCGGACAGGGGAATTCTGTGGCTACACCTTC.

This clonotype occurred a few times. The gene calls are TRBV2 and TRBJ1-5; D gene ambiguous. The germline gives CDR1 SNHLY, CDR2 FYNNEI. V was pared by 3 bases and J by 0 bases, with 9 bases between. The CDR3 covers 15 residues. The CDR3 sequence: CASSEQEYSNQPQHF. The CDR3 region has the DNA TGTGCCAGCAGTGAGCAGGAATATAGCAATCAGCCCCAGCATTTT.

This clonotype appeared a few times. The CDR3 protein is CASQTPGTGELFF. CDR3 nucleotides: TGTGCCAGTCAGACCCCGGGCACCGGGGAGCTGTTTTTT. J is TRBJ2-2 and V is TRBV19; D gene ambiguous. This CDR3 spans 13 amino acids. Trimming pared 8 bases from V and 4 bases from J, leaving 11 bases between. The germline CDR1 and CDR2 sequences are LNHDA and SQIVND (reference sequence).

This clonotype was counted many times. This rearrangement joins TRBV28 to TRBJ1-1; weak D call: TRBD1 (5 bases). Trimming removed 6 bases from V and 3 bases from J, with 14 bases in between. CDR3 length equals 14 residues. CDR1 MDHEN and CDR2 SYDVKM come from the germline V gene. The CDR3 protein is CASRHRQGDTEAFF. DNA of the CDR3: TGTGCCAGCAGACACAGGCAAGGGGACACTGAAGCTTTCTTT.

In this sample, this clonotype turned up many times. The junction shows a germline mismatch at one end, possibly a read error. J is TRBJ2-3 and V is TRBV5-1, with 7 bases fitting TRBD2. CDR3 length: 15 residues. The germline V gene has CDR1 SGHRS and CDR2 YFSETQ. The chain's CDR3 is CASSLASGGADTQYF. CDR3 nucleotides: TGTGCCAGCAGCTTAGCCTCGGGAGGAGCAGATACGCAGTATTTT.

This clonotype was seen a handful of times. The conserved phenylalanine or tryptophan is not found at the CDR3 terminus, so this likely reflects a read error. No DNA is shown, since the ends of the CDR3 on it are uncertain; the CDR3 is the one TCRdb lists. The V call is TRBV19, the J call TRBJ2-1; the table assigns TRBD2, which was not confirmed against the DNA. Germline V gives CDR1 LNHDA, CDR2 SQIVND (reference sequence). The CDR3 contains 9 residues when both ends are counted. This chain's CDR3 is CARRIIAGI.

As DNA, the CDR3 is TGTGCCAGCAGCCCAGTGGGGGGCGGGGAGCAGTACTTC. Protein sequence: CASSPVGGGEQYF. The chain is built from TRBV7-9 and TRBJ2-7; either TRBD1 or TRBD2 may fit D (6 bases each). With 5 bases removed from V and 7 bases from J, the gap between germline ends came to 15 bases. Germline V gene data show CDR1 as SEHNR and CDR2 as FQNEAQ (reference sequence). The CDR3 sequence is 13 residues long.

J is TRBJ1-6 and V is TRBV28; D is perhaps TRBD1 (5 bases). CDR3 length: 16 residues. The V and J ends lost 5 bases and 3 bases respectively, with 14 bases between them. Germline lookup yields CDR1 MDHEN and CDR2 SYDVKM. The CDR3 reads CASSPDDSHYNSPLHF. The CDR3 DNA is TGTGCCAGCAGTCCAGATGACAGCCACTATAATTCACCCCTCCACTTT.

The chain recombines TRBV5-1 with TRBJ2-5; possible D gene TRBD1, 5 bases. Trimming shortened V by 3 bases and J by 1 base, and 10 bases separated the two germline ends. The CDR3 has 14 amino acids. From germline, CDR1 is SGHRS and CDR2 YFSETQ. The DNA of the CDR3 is TGCGCCAGCAGCTGGGATGACAGCCAAGAGACCCAGTACTTC. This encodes CASSWDDSQETQYF.

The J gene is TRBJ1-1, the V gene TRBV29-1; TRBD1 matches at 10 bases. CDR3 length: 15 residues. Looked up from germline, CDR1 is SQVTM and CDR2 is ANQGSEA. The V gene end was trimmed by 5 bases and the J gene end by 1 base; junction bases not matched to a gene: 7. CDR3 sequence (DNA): TGCAGCGTTCGGGACAGGGGACGGGCGAACACTGAAGCTTTCTTT. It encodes CSVRDRGRANTEAFF.